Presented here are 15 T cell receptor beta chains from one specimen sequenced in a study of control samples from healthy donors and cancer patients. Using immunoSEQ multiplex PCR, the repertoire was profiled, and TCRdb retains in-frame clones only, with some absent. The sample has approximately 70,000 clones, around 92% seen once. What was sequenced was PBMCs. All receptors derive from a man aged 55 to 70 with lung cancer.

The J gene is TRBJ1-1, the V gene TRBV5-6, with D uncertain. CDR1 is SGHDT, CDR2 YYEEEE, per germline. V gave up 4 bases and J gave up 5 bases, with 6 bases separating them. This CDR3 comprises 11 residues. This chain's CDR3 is CASSVRTEAFF. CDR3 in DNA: TGTGCCAGCAGCGTAAGGACTGAAGCTTTCTTT. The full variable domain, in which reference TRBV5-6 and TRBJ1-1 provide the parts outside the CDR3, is DAGVTQSPTHLIKTRGQQVTLRCSPKSGHDTVSWYQQALGQGPQFIFQYYEEEERQRGNFPDRFSGHQFPNYSSELNVNALLLGDSALYLCASSVRTEAFFGQGTRLTVV.

CDR3 nucleotide sequence: TGCGCCAGCAGCCAAGATCGTGAAAAACTGTTTTTT. It yields the protein CASSQDREKLFF. The chain employs TRBV4-1 and TRBJ1-4, with D unclear. The ends were cut back, 0 bases at V and 7 bases at J, with 3 bases in the middle. The germline V gene has CDR1 MGHRA and CDR2 YSYEKL. The CDR3 extends over 12 amino acids.

The CDR3 nucleotides are TGTGCCAGCAGCCTGAACAAAAGGAACAGGGGGCTTAACTATGGCTACACCTTC. Its protein product is CASSLNKRNRGLNYGYTF. The chain has TRBV7-8 and TRBJ1-2, with 9 positions matching TRBD1. Trimming took 5 bases from V and 1 from J; bases not matched to a gene: 14. CDR3 size: 18 residues. Germline V gene sequence: CDR1 SGHVS, CDR2 FQNEAQ.

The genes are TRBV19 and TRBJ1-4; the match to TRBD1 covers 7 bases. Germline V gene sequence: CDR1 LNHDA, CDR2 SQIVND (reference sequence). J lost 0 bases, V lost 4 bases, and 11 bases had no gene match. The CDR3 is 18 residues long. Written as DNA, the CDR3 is TGTGCCAGTAGTACCCCGGACAGGACAACCGCAACTAATGAAAAACTGTTTTTT. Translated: CASSTPDRTTATNEKLFF.

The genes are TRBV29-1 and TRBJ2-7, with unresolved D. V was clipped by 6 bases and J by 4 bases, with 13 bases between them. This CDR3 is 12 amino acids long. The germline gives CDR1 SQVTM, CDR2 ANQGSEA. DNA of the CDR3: TGCAGCGTCGTAGGCGTTGGGTACGAGCAGTACGTC. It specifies CSVVGVGYEQYV.

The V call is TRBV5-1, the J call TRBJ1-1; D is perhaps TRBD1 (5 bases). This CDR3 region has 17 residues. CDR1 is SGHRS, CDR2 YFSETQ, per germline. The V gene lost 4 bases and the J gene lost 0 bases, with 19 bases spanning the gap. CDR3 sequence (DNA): TGCGCCAGCAGCGCTAATACAGGCTTAAAAATGAACACTGAAGCTTTCTTT. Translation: CASSANTGLKMNTEAFF.

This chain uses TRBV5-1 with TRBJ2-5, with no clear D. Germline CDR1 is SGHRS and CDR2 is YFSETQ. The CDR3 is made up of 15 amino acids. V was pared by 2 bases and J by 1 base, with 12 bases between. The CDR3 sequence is CASSLGLSTQETQYF. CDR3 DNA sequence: TGCGCCAGCAGCTTAGGCTTGAGCACCCAAGAGACCCAGTACTTC.

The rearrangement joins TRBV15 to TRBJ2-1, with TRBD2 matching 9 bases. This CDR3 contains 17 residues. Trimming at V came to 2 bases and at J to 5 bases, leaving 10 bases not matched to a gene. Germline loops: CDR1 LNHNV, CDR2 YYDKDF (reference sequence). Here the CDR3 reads CATSRYPGGGENNEQFF. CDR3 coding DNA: TGTGCCACCAGCAGATATCCGGGCGGGGGGGAAAACAATGAGCAGTTCTTC.

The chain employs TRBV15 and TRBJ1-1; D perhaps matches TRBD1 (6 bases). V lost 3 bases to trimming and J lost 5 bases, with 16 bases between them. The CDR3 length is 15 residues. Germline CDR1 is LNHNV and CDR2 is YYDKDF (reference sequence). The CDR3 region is CATSSALPRGTEAFF. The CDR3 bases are TGTGCCACCAGCAGTGCACTACCGAGGGGGACTGAAGCTTTCTTT.

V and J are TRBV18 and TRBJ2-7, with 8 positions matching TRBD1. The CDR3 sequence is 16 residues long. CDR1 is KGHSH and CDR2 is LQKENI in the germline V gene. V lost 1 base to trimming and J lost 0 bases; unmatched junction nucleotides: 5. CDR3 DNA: TGTGCCAGCTCACCACGCCGGGGACAGGACTCCTACGAGCAGTACTTC. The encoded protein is CASSPRRGQDSYEQYF.

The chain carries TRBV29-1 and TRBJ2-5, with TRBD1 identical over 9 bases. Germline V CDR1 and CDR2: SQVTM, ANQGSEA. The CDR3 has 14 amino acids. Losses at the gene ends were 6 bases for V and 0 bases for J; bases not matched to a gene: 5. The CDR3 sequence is CSVTGTGYQETQYF. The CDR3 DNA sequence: TGCAGCGTGACCGGGACAGGGTACCAAGAGACCCAGTACTTC.

Here the CDR3 reads CASSRRDTDTQYF. The CDR3 coding sequence is TGTGCCAGCAGTCGGAGAGACACAGATACGCAGTATTTT. This chain joins TRBV13 and TRBJ2-3; D gene ambiguous. V dropped 6 bases and J dropped 2 bases, with 9 bases sitting between them. The germline CDR1 and CDR2 sequences are PRHDT and FYEKMQ (reference sequence). The CDR3 runs 13 residues.

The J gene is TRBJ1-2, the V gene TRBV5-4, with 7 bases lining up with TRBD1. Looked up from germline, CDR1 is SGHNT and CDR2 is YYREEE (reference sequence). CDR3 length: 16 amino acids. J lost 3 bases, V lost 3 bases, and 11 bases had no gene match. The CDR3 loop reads CASSSLPGGTDYGYTF. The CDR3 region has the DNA TGTGCCAGCAGCTCGCTCCCTGGGGGGACAGACTATGGCTACACCTTC.

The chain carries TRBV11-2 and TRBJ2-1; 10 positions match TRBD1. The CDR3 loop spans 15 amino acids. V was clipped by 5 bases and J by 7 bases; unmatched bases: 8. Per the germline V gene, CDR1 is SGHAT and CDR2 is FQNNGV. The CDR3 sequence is CASSPRQGARNEQFF. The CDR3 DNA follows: TGTGCCAGCAGCCCGAGACAGGGGGCGAGAAATGAGCAGTTCTTC.

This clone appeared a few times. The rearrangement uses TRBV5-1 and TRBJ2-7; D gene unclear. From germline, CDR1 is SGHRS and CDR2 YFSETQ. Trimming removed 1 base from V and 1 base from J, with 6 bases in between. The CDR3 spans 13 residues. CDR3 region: CASSLQDSYEQYF. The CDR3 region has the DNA TGCGCCAGCAGCTTGCAGGATTCCTACGAGCAGTACTTC.